Below are 19 T cell receptor beta chains sequenced from a single sample in a study of CD4 T cells in relation to SARS-CoV-2 and coronaviruses. Their specific antigens are unknown. This table comes from immunoSEQ multiplex PCR, and its TCRdb copy is limited to in-frame clones, with some not included. The sample contains 20,000 to 25,000 clones, 74% of which appear only once. CD4+ T cells from unexposed donors were obtained before the COVID-19 pandemic (2011-2018). After approximately ten days of culture, CD4+ T cells were isolated. Sequencing was performed on CD4+ T cells from PBMCs, cultured in vitro. Receptors originate from a human donor in good health.

The chain employs TRBV19 and TRBJ1-1, with unresolved D. With 2 bases removed from V and 5 bases from J, the gap between germline ends came to 9 bases. This CDR3 has 13 residues. CDR1 is LNHDA and CDR2 is SQIVND in the germline V gene (reference sequence). CDR3 sequence: CASSIRAATEAFF. CDR3 sequence (DNA): TGTGCCAGTAGTATAAGGGCAGCGACTGAAGCTTTCTTT.

The V gene is TRBV7-2, the J gene TRBJ2-1; D call uncertain. The CDR3 runs 16 residues. Per the germline V gene, CDR1 is SGHTA and CDR2 is FQGNSA. Between the trimmed V and J ends, which lost 5 bases and 0 bases, there was a span of 14 bases. Here the CDR3 DNA reads TGTGCCAGCAGCAGAAAAGTATTTAGCTCCTACAATGAGCAGTTCTTC. This sequence encodes CASSRKVFSSYNEQFF. The full variable domain, with the rest looked up from reference TRBV7-2 and TRBJ2-1, is GAGVSQSPSNKVTEKGKDVELRCDPISGHTALYWYRQSLGQGLEFLIYFQGNSAPDKSGLPSDRFSAERTGGSVSTLTIQRTQQEDSAVYLCASSRKVFSSYNEQFFGPGTRLTVL.

A single count supports this clone. The chain joins TRBV5-1 to TRBJ1-5; 7 positions agree with TRBD1. After removal of 0 bases from V and 8 bases from J, the junction contained 5 bases not matched to a gene. Germline V lookup: CDR1 SGHRS, CDR2 YFSETQ. The CDR3 extends over 14 amino acids. CDR3 bases: TGCGCCAGCAGCTTGGTAGGGGGCGGTGAGCCCCAGCATTTT. Residues: CASSLVGGGEPQHF.

The chain is built from TRBV30 and TRBJ1-6, with 12 bases lining up with TRBD1. J gave up 10 bases and V 2 bases, and 9 bases lay outside the gene matches. Germline CDR1 is GTSNPN and CDR2 is SVGIG (reference sequence). This CDR3 contains 16 residues. CDR3 residues: CAWSSPGTGGGSPLHF. DNA for the CDR3: TGTGCCTGGAGTAGTCCCGGGACAGGGGGCGGATCACCCCTCCACTTT. Together with reference TRBV30 and TRBJ1-6, the CDR3 gives the full variable domain: SQTIHQWPATLVQPVGSPLSLECTVEGTSNPNLYWYRQAAGRGLQLLFYSVGIGQISSEVPQNLSASRPQDRQFILSSKKLLLSDSGFYLCAWSSPGTGGGSPLHFGNGTRLTVT.

The chain joins TRBV7-6 to TRBJ1-5, with D hard to call. Germline-derived CDR1 and CDR2 are SGHVS and FNYEAQ. V was pared by 3 bases and J by 0 bases, with 9 bases between. The CDR3 runs 15 residues. CDR3 region: CASSLQADSNQPQHF. In DNA, the CDR3 is TGTGCCAGCAGCTTGCAGGCGGATAGCAATCAGCCCCAGCATTTT.

This clone was counted only a few times. This chain joins TRBV6-5 and TRBJ2-7, with 7 bases lining up with TRBD1. Germline trimming cut 0 bases from V and 7 bases from J; bases unmatched to any gene: 12. This CDR3 spans 16 amino acids. Germline lookup yields CDR1 MNHEY and CDR2 SVGAGI. As DNA, the CDR3 is TGTGCCAGCAGTTACTCGGGGCCAGGGGGTTTAAGTGAGCAGTACTTC. Translating gives CASSYSGPGGLSEQYF.

This clone was found once. This rearrangement joins TRBV3-1 (or the pseudogene TRBV3-2) to TRBJ2-1; D is undetermined. Trimming removed 2 bases from V and 7 bases from J, with 6 bases in between. CDR1 is LGHDT, CDR2 YNNKEL, per germline (reference sequence). This CDR3 has 12 residues. CDR3 protein: CASSQWGNEQFF. CDR3 coding DNA: TGTGCCAGCAGCCAATGGGGTAATGAGCAGTTCTTC.

The chain has TRBV5-1 and TRBJ1-2, with TRBD1 matching 8 bases. CDR3 length: 15 amino acids. V was pared by 0 bases and J by 4 bases, with 5 bases of the junction left unmatched. Germline V gene lookup returns CDR1 SGHRS and CDR2 YFSETQ. CDR3 in DNA: TGCGCCAGCAGCTTGGAAGGGACAGGCAGCTATGGCTACACCTTC. This translates into CASSLEGTGSYGYTF.

The genes are TRBV6-6 and TRBJ2-7, with 13 bases fitting TRBD2. The CDR3 runs to 16 residues. The trim removed 6 bases at V and 6 bases at J, leaving 11 bases unmatched. The germline V gene encodes CDR1 MNHNY and CDR2 SVGAGI (reference sequence). The CDR3 sequence is CASSPPTSGRPREQYF. For the CDR3, the DNA is TGTGCCAGCAGCCCCCCGACTAGCGGGAGGCCACGCGAGCAGTACTTC.

The genes are TRBV28 and TRBJ1-1; D remains unclear. The V end lost 10 bases, the J end lost 8 bases, and 17 bases lay between the germline ends. Germline CDR1 is MDHEN and CDR2 is SYDVKM. The CDR3 sequence is 12 residues long. CDR3 protein: CATWGWPQEAFF. The CDR3 nucleotides are TGTGCCACCTGGGGATGGCCCCAAGAAGCTTTCTTT.

The V and J genes are TRBV3-1 (or the pseudogene TRBV3-2) and TRBJ2-5; D is unclear. The CDR3 has 12 amino acids. Germline V gene lookup returns CDR1 LGHDT and CDR2 YNNKEL (reference sequence). Trimming removed 0 bases at V and 4 bases at J, with 3 bases between. CDR3 region: CASSQEAETQYF. In nucleotides, the CDR3 is TGTGCCAGCAGCCAAGAAGCAGAGACCCAGTACTTC.

The chain is built from TRBV6-5 and TRBJ2-3, with 7 bases identical to TRBD1. With V trimmed by 6 bases and J by 4 bases, 10 bases remained unmatched. Per germline, CDR1 MNHEY and CDR2 SVGAGI. This CDR3 is built from 15 residues. The CDR3 DNA reads TGTGCCAGCAGCCGAGAGGGGGCCGGGGCAGATACGCAGTATTTT. Amino acids: CASSREGAGADTQYF.

V gene TRBV21-1 combines with J gene TRBJ2-6. TRBV21-1 is termed a pseudogene. There are 16 residues in the CDR3. The CDR3, as DNA: TGTGCCAGCAGCAAAGTCTGGGTGTGTGGGGCCAACGTCCTGACTTTC. Translated, it gives CASSKVWVCGANVLTF.

This chain links TRBV19 with TRBJ2-6, with D uncertain. Germline V gives CDR1 LNHDA, CDR2 SQIVND (reference sequence). V was clipped by 8 bases and J by 4 bases, with 12 bases between them. This CDR3 spans 14 amino acids. This chain's CDR3 is CASCVGPGANVLTF. Here the CDR3 DNA reads TGTGCCAGTTGCGTCGGCCCCGGGGCCAACGTCCTGACTTTC.

The chain links TRBV10-2 to TRBJ2-1, with D unclear. CDR1 and CDR2 (germline): WSHSY, SAAADI. Trimming took off 4 bases at V and 0 bases at J, with 10 bases between the two ends. CDR3 length equals 15 residues. CDR3 nucleotide sequence: TGCGCCAGCAGTGTTTCTAGAAGCTCCTACAATGAGCAGTTCTTC. It encodes CASSVSRSSYNEQFF.

The chain has TRBV5-1 and TRBJ2-2; TRBD2 aligns across 10 bases. Trimming took 1 base from V and 1 from J; bases not matched to a gene: 1. CDR1 SGHRS and CDR2 YFSETQ come from the germline V gene. The CDR3 is 16 amino acids. CDR3 residues: CASSLIAGGNTGELFF. The CDR3 DNA follows: TGCGCCAGCAGCTTGATAGCGGGAGGGAACACCGGGGAGCTGTTTTTT.

This clone appeared a single time. CDR3 nucleotides: TGTGCCAGCAGTTTATGGGACGGATCCTACGAGCAGTACTTC. Amino acids: CASSLWDGSYEQYF. The rearrangement links TRBV28 to TRBJ2-7, with unresolved D. The ends were cut back, 0 bases at V and 1 base at J, with 7 bases in the middle. CDR1 MDHEN and CDR2 SYDVKM come from the germline V gene. This CDR3 is 14 amino acids long.

This clone was detected once. This chain joins TRBV5-1 and TRBJ1-1; D may be TRBD1 (5 bases). Germline V gene data show CDR1 as SGHRS and CDR2 as YFSETQ. Trimming left V 0 bases short and J 4 bases short, with 10 bases between. The CDR3 runs to 14 residues. The CDR3 reads CASSLVAGSTEAFF. In DNA form, the CDR3 reads TGCGCCAGCAGCTTGGTTGCAGGGAGCACTGAAGCTTTCTTT.

Turning to this clone: Other nucleotide sequences in the sample specify the same CDR3. This chain connects TRBV14 to TRBJ2-7, with D uncertain. The CDR3 spans 11 residues. The germline V gene has CDR1 SGHDN and CDR2 FVKESK. Trimming removed 1 base at V and 4 bases at J, with 2 bases between. The CDR3 sequence is CASSQGYEQYF. Written as DNA, the CDR3 is TGTGCCAGCAGCCAAGGGTACGAGCAGTACTTC.